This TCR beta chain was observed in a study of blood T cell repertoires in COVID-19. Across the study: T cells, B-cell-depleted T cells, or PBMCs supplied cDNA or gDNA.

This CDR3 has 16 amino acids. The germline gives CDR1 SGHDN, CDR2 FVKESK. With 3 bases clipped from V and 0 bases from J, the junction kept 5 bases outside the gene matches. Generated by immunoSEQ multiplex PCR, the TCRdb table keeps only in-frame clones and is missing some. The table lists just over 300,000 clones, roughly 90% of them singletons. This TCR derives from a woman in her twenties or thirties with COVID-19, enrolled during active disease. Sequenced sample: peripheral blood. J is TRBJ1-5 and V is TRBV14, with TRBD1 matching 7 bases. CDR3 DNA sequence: TGTGCCAGCAGCCAGGACAGGAGATATAGCAATCAGCCCCAGCATTTT. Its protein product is CASSQDRRYSNQPQHF.